The present T cell receptor (beta chain) was sequenced within a study of blood T cells in healthy people across ages. Study observations and caveats: The recorded TCR beta diversity per million T cells decreased in a roughly linear manner with age.

The V segment lost 6 bases and the J segment 13 bases; nucleotides outside the gene matches: 15. The CDR3 extends over 14 amino acids. The germline V gene has CDR1 KGHSH and CDR2 LQKENI. The study drew donors from healthy Caucasian individuals in Russia aged roughly 6 to 90. As concerns this clonotype: Its matching antigen is unknown.

The second PCR ran about 6 to 11 cycles with a sample-barcoded 5' primer and J-beta primers. Every sample gave at least 2.5 million paired-end reads containing CDR3. TCRdb reanalysed the 5' RACE reads using MiXCR and keeps one entry per CDR3 protein. This sample yields about 1.8 million distinct CDR3 sequences, of which about 50% are seen a single time; 2% to 2.5% belongs to the top ten. This clonotype was obtained from a woman between 40 and 50 years old in good health. V usage is TRBV18 and J usage is TRBJ2-1; TRBD2 agrees at 7 bases. The sample comprised blood. The CDR3 spells CASSPGDREETQFF. CDR3 nucleotide sequence: TGTGCCAGCTCCCCGGGCGATCGGGAGGAGACCCAGTTCTTC.